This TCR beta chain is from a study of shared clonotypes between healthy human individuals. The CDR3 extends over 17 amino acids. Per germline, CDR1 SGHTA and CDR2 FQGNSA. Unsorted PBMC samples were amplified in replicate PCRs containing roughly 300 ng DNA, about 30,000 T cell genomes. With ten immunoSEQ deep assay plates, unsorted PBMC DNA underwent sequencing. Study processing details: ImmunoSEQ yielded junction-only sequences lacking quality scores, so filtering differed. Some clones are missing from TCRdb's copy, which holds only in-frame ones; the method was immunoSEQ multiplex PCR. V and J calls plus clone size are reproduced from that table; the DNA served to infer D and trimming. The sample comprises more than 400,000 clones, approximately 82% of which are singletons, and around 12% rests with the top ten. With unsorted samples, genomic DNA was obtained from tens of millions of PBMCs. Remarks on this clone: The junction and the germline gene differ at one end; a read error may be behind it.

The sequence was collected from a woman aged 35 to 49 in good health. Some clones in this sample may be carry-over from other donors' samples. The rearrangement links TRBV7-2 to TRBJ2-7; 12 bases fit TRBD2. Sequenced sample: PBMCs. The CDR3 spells CASSLGILAGGVSEQYF. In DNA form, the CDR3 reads TGTGCCAGTAGCTTGGGAATCCTAGCGGGAGGGGTTTCCGAGCAGTACTTC.